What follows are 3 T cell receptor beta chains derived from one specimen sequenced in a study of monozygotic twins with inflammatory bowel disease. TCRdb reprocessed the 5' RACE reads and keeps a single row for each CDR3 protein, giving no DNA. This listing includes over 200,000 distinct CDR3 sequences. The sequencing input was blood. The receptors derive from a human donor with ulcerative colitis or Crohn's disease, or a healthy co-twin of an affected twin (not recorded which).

This chain's CDR3 is CATSDPGARNEQFF. The chain is built from TRBV24-1 and TRBJ2-1; the D call from TCRdb, TRBD1, cannot be confirmed without DNA. Germline V CDR1 and CDR2: KGHDR, SFDVKD. The CDR3 has 14 amino acids.

This CDR3 reads CATSSRGGYEQFF. The chain uses TRBV24-1 and TRBJ2-1; no DNA is available, so the TRBD2 call from TCRdb remains unchecked. The CDR3 runs to 13 residues. The germline CDR1 and CDR2 sequences are KGHDR and SFDVKD.

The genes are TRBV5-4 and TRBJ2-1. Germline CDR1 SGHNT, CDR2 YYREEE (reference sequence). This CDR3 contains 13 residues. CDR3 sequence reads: CASSLSLDNEQFF.